This T cell receptor (beta chain) was retrieved from a study of shared clonotypes between healthy human individuals. Study results and limitations: The diversity represented, both genetic and in exposure history, was limited by few donors.

The V gene's germline CDR1 is WNHNN and CDR2 SYGVQD (reference sequence). The CDR3 covers 15 residues. J gave up 7 bases and V 3 bases, and 8 bases lay outside the gene matches. Notes on this clone: Its antigen is as yet unknown.

The split of CD4+ cells yielded CD45RA+ naive and CD45RA-negative memory subsets. Sequencing was performed with immunoSEQ multiplex PCR; in TCRdb, only in-frame clones are kept and a portion is missing. Of 2 million to 2.5 million clones detected, 90% to 96% appear once; the ten largest clones hold more than 0.1%. This TCR came from a man aged 18-30 years in good health. Sequenced: naive CD4+ T cells sorted from blood. Regarding subset: CD45RA+ positively selected. The chain links TRBV10-1 to TRBJ1-1, with TRBD1 matching 10 bases. Here the CDR3 DNA reads TGCGCCAGCAGTGACCGGACAGGGGGTAGGAATGAAGCTTTCTTT. Amino acids: CASSDRTGGRNEAFF.